The sequence of this T cell receptor (beta chain) was determined in a study of T cell changes during pregnancy in multiple sclerosis. Data came from immunoSEQ multiplex PCR; TCRdb stores just in-frame clones and leaves some out. The table shows under 25,000 clones, with around nine tenths occurring only once. The V end was cut by 4 bases, the J end by 8 bases, with 15 bases between. The germline gives CDR1 SGHNT, CDR2 YENEEA. The CDR3 has 14 residues. Sequences were derived from CD8+ T cells from peripheral blood mononuclear cells, sampled in the first trimester of pregnancy. The rearrangement uses TRBV11-3 and TRBJ2-1; unclear D gene. This clonotype was obtained from a female donor in good health, enrolled as a control in a pregnancy study. The CDR3 DNA reads as TGTGCCAGCAGCTCTAGGCTATCTCCGGATGAGCAGTTCTTC. It is translated as CASSSRLSPDEQFF.